This TCR beta chain was identified in a study of T cells in Graves' hyperthyroidism and ophthalmopathy. Study context: At initial diagnosis, before any treatment had begun, peripheral blood was obtained.

RNA transcripts yielded amplified TCR beta CDR3 regions. The HTBI primer set was used in a first-round RT-PCR of the TCR CDR3. Each CDR3 protein is one row after TCRdb ran MiXCR on the multiplex PCR reads. Among some 560,000 distinct CDR3 sequences listed, about 15% were seen once. The CDR3 runs to 15 residues. Trimming removed 2 bases from V and 3 bases from J; junction bases left unmatched: 4. The V gene's germline CDR1 is MNHEY and CDR2 SVGAGI. Graves' hyperthyroidism without ophthalmopathy progression within 18 months was termed stable. The study based diagnoses on clinical symptoms, serum thyroxine and TRAb, thyroid ultrasound and orbital computed tomography. Fresh peripheral blood, roughly 9.8 ml of it, supplied the PBMCs.

Material for sequencing was blood. The receptor was isolated from a woman in her 40s with Graves' hyperthyroidism. This rearrangement joins TRBV6-5 to TRBJ2-5; the match to TRBD1 covers 9 bases. CDR3 nucleotide sequence: TGTGCCAGCAGTTACGGTACAGGGGGCGAAGAGACCCAGTACTTC. Its translation: CASSYGTGGEETQYF.